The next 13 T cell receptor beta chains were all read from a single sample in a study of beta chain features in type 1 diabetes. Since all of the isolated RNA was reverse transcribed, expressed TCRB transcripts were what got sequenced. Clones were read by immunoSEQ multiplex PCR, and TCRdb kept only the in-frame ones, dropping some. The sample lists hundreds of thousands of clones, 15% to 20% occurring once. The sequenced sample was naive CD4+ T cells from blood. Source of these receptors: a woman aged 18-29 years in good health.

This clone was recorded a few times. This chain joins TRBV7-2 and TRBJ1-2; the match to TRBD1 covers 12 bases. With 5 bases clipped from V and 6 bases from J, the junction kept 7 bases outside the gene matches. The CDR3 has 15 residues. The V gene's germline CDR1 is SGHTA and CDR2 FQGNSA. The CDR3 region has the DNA TGTGCCAGCAGCCCCCGGGACAGGGGGCGAAATGGCTACACCTTC. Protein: CASSPRDRGRNGYTF. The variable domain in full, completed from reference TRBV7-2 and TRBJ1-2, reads GAGVSQSPSNKVTEKGKDVELRCDPISGHTALYWYRQSLGQGLEFLIYFQGNSAPDKSGLPSDRFSAERTGGSVSTLTIQRTQQEDSAVYLCASSPRDRGRNGYTFGSGTRLTVV.

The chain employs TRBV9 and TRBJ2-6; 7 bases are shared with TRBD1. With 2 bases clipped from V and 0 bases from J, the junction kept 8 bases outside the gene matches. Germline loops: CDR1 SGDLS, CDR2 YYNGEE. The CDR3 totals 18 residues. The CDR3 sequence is CASSVPRDSYSGANVLTF. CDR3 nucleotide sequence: TGTGCCAGCAGCGTCCCTCGGGACAGCTACTCTGGGGCCAACGTCCTGACTTTC.

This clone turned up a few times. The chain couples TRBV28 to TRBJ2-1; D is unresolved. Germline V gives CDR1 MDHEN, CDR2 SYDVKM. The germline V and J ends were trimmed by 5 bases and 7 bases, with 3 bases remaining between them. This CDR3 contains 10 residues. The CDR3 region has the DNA TGTGCCAGCAGTCGGAATGAGCAGTTCTTC. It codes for CASSRNEQFF.

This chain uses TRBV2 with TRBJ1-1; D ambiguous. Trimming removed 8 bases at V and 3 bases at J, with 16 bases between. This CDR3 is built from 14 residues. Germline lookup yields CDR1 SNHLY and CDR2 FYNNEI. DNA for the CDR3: TGTGCCAGCGGGCAGGTCGGAGGGCACACTGAAGCTTTCTTT. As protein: CASGQVGGHTEAFF. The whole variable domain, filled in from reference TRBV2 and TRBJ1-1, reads EPEVTQTPSHQVTQMGQEVILRCVPISNHLYFYWYRQILGQKVEFLVSFYNNEISEKSEIFDDQFSVERPDGSNFTLKIRSTKLEDSAMYFCASGQVGGHTEAFFGQGTRLTVV.

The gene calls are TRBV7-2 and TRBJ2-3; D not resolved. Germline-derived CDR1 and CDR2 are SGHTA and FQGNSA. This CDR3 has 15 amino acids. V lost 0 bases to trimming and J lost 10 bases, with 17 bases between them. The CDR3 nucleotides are TGTGCCAGCAGCTTAGCGCCTATACCTAGACCGGCGCAGTATTTT. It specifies CASSLAPIPRPAQYF.

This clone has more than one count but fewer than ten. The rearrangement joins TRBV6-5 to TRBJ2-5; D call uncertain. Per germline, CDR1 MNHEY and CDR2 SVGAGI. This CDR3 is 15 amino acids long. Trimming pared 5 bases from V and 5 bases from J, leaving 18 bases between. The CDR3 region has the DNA TGTGCCAGCAGTCTGCTCTCCGACTCGGTGGAGACCCAGTACTTC. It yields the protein CASSLLSDSVETQYF.

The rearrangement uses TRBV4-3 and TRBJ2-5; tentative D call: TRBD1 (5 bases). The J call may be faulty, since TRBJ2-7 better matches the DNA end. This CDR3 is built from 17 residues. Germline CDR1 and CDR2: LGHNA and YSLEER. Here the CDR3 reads CASSHLRQGGKVHEQYF. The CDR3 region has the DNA TGCGCCAGCAGCCACCTCAGGCAGGGTGGGAAGGTTCACGAGCAGTACTTC.

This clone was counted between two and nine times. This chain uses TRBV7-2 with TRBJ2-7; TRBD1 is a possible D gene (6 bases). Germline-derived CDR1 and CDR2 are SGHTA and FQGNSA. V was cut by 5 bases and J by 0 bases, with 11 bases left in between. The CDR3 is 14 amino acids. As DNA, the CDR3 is TGTGCCAGCAGCCCGGGGACATTCTCCTACGAGCAGTACTTC. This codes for CASSPGTFSYEQYF.

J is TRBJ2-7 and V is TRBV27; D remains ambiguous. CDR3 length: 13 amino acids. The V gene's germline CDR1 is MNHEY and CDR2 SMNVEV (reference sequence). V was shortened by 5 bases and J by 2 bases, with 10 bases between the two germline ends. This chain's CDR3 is CASSIREAYEQYF. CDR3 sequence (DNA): TGTGCCAGCAGTATACGCGAGGCCTACGAGCAGTACTTC.

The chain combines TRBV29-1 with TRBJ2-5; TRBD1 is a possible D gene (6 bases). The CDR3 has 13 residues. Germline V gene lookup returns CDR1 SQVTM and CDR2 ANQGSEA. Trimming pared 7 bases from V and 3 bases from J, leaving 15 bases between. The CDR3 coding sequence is TGCAGCGCGCGCCGGGACACAAAAGAGACCCAGTACTTC. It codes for CSARRDTKETQYF.

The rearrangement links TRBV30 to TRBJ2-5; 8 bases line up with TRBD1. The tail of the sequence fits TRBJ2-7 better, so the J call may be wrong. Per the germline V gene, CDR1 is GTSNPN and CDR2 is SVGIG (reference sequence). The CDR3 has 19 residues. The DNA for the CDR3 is TGTGCCTGGAGTGTAACGGGCAGGGGGCCCCTAAAAACCACCTACGAGCAGTACTTC. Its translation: CAWSVTGRGPLKTTYEQYF.

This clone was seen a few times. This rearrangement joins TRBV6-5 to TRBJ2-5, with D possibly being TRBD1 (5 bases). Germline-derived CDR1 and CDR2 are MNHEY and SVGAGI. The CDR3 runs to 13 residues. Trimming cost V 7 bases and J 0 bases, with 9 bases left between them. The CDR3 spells CASKPGYQETQYF. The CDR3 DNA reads TGTGCCAGCAAGCCAGGGTACCAAGAGACCCAGTACTTC.

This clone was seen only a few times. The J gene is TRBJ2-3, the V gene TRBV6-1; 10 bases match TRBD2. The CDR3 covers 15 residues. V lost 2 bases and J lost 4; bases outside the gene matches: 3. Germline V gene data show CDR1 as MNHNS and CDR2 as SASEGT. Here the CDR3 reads CASSELAGAADTQYF. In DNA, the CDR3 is TGTGCCAGCAGTGAACTAGCGGGAGCTGCAGATACGCAGTATTTT.